Listed here are 14 T cell receptor beta chains from one sample, sequenced in a study of Graves' ophthalmopathy and Graves' hyperthyroidism. RNA transcripts were the source from which TCR beta CDR3 regions were amplified. An opening RT-PCR round employed HTBI primers and preceded a second-round multiplex PCR. Using its own MiXCR run on the multiplex PCR reads, TCRdb lists one record per CDR3 protein. The data hold about 590,000 distinct CDR3 sequences, with 35% to 45% observed a single time. The sequencing sample was made of peripheral blood or thyroid tissue (not recorded which). The receptors shown here come from an adult man with Graves' hyperthyroidism.

The chain has TRBV4-1 and TRBJ1-2; D remains ambiguous. The CDR3 is made up of 16 amino acids. V was cut by 1 base and J by 2 bases, with 14 bases left in between. CDR1 and CDR2 from the germline V gene are MGHRA and YSYEKL. The CDR3 nucleotides read TGCGCCAGCAGCCAAGGAACCGGACGGACGAACTATGGCTACACCTTC. Translating gives CASSQGTGRTNYGYTF.

The chain has TRBV7-9 and TRBJ2-7; 9 bases map to TRBD1. The CDR3 is 15 residues long. In germline, CDR1 is SEHNR, CDR2 FQNEAQ (reference sequence). With V trimmed by 3 bases and J by 4 bases, 7 bases remained unmatched. CDR3 sequence: CASSFRDRDGYEQYF. The CDR3 region has the DNA TGTGCCAGCAGCTTCCGGGACAGGGATGGTTACGAGCAGTACTTC.

This clonotype was seen many times. The genes are TRBV29-1 and TRBJ1-1; 8 positions match TRBD1. V gave up 1 base and J gave up 13 bases; unmatched junction bases: 2. The CDR3 is 10 residues long. Per the germline V gene, CDR1 is SQVTM and CDR2 is ANQGSEA. The CDR3 is CSVEVTGDFF. The CDR3 bases are TGCAGCGTTGAAGTGACAGGGGATTTCTTT.

This clonotype was counted at least ten times. This sequence joins TRBV29-1 and TRBJ2-3, with D perhaps matching TRBD2 (5 bases). V was pared by 4 bases and J by 3 bases, with 8 bases between. The V gene's germline CDR1 is SQVTM and CDR2 ANQGSEA. CDR3 length: 12 residues. The CDR3 sequence is CSVVEGTDTQYF. CDR3 DNA sequence: TGCAGCGTTGTCGAGGGTACAGATACGCAGTATTTT.

This clonotype showed up many times. The genes are TRBV11-2 and TRBJ2-7, with D hard to call. The germline V gene encodes CDR1 SGHAT and CDR2 FQNNGV. Trimming stripped 0 bases from V and 0 bases from J, with 6 bases between. This CDR3 comprises 14 residues. This chain's CDR3 is CASSLDTVSYEQYF. The CDR3 DNA follows: TGTGCCAGCAGCTTAGATACGGTCTCCTACGAGCAGTACTTC.

About this clonotype itself: A junction boundary mismatches the germline segment, possibly from a read error. CDR3 amino acids: CSLEQDPSCEQYF. The DNA for the CDR3 is TGCAGCTTAGAGCAGGATCCCTCCTGCGAGCAGTACTTC. The chain uses TRBV29-1 and TRBJ2-7; D gene uncertain. There are 13 residues in the CDR3. The germline V gene encodes CDR1 SQVTM and CDR2 ANQGSEA.

For this clonotype: A much larger clonotype is one base distant, so this may be a read error. The rearrangement uses TRBV12-3 or TRBV12-4 and TRBJ1-3, with D unclear. CDR3 size: 16 residues. Trimming cost V 6 bases and J 2 bases, with 17 bases left between them. The CDR3 DNA is TGTGCCAGCAGGTTGATGGAAATCCGAACTGGAAACACCATATATTTT. It yields the protein CASRLMEIRTGNTIYF.

CDR3 protein: CSPQGGQGEKLFF. In nucleotides, the CDR3 is TGCAGTCCCCAAGGGGGACAGGGGGAAAAACTGTTTTTT. The chain couples TRBV20-1 to TRBJ1-4, with TRBD1 matching over 10 bases. The CDR3 sequence is 13 residues long. CDR1 DFQATT and CDR2 SNEGSKA come from the germline V gene (reference sequence). V lost 8 bases, J lost 8 bases, and 8 bases stayed unmatched.

This clonotype appeared a few times. The chain combines TRBV7-9 with TRBJ1-2, with a tentative D call TRBD1 (6 bases). CDR1 is SEHNR and CDR2 is FQNEAQ in the germline V gene (reference sequence). V gave up 5 bases and J gave up 3 bases, with 16 bases separating them. The CDR3 is made up of 15 amino acids. The CDR3: CASSLRSGVDYGYTF. CDR3 DNA: TGTGCCAGCAGCCTAAGATCAGGGGTCGACTATGGCTACACCTTC.

This chain links TRBV11-2 with TRBJ2-7; the D gene is possibly TRBD1 (6 bases). The germline V gene has CDR1 SGHAT and CDR2 FQNNGV. V lost 4 bases and J lost 1, with 17 bases in between. The CDR3 has 16 residues. CDR3 in amino acids: CASSSHRAAGSYEQYF. The CDR3 nucleotides are TGTGCCAGCAGCTCTCACAGGGCAGCAGGGTCCTACGAGCAGTACTTC.

This clonotype was counted between two and nine times. The V call is TRBV4-2, the J call TRBJ2-7; possible D gene TRBD1, 6 bases. The CDR3 runs to 15 residues. Trimming cost V 6 bases and J 3 bases, with 18 bases left between them. CDR1 is LGHNA and CDR2 is YNFKEQ in the germline V gene. For the CDR3, the DNA is TGTGCCAGCAGTCCAGGGGTCCAAATATTCTACGAGCAGTACTTC. Its protein is CASSPGVQIFYEQYF.

This clonotype was counted only a few times. This chain uses TRBV6-2 or TRBV6-3 with TRBJ1-1, with D tentatively TRBD1 (6 bases). The ends were cut back, 7 bases at V and 5 bases at J, with 14 bases in the middle. This CDR3 is 13 amino acids long. Looked up from germline, CDR1 is MNHEY and CDR2 is SVGEGT. The CDR3 DNA follows: TGTGCCAGCACCGGGGGCGCGTGGACTGAAGCTTTCTTT. Translated: CASTGGAWTEAFF.

This clonotype was counted ten times or more. CDR3 nucleotides: TGTGCCAGCTCACCACATCGAGGGGCTGTAGACGAGCAGTACTTC. Protein sequence: CASSPHRGAVDEQYF. V is TRBV18 and J is TRBJ2-7; D is tentatively TRBD1 or TRBD2 (5 bases each). V gave up 1 base and J gave up 5 bases, with 15 bases separating them. This CDR3 region has 15 residues. Germline lookup yields CDR1 KGHSH and CDR2 LQKENI.

The V and J genes are TRBV7-9 and TRBJ2-7; TRBD2 aligns across 7 bases. The CDR3 consists of 13 residues. The germline V gene encodes CDR1 SEHNR and CDR2 FQNEAQ (reference sequence). V dropped 7 bases and J dropped 3; count of bases not matched to a gene: 6. Written as DNA, the CDR3 is TGTGCCAGCAACTCCGCGGGGGACTACGAGCAGTACTTC. Its translation: CASNSAGDYEQYF.